This TCR beta chain was identified during a study of blood T cell repertoires in COVID-19. Overall study: The samples span acute and convalescent COVID-19 from the United States, Italy and Spain. T cells, B-cell-depleted T cells, or PBMCs provided the cDNA or gDNA that served as material.

In the original workflow: Estimation of nucleated cell counts relied on the amplification of reference gene primers. Assay: immunoSEQ multiplex PCR; the TCRdb copy retains only in-frame clones and omits some. Clonal size and the V and J genes are those of that table, whereas D and trimming came from the DNA. Counted here are over 150,000 clones, nearly 90% occurring once; the ten biggest clones make up 18%. The CDR3 loop spans 14 amino acids. V was pared by 5 bases and J by 0 bases, with 11 bases between. Per the germline V gene, CDR1 is SEHNR and CDR2 is FQNEAQ (reference sequence). The Seattle patients joined while their infection was active and were tracked longitudinally afterward.

This receptor was taken from a middle-aged man with COVID-19, enrolled during active disease. Sequenced material: peripheral blood. This rearrangement joins TRBV7-9 to TRBJ2-7; D possibly corresponds to TRBD2 (5 bases). The CDR3 bases are TGTGCCAGCAGCCCCTCGGGGTACTCCTACGAGCAGTACTTC. This gives the protein CASSPSGYSYEQYF. Combining the CDR3 with reference TRBV7-9 and TRBJ2-7 gives the whole variable domain DTGVSQNPRHKITKRGQNVTFRCDPISEHNRLYWYRQTLGQGPEFLTYFQNEAQLEKSRLLSDRFSAERPKGSFSTLEIQRTEQGDSAMYLCASSPSGYSYEQYFGPGTRLTVT.